The clone carrying this T cell receptor (beta chain) has at least ten counts. Its antigen is as yet unknown. Trimming cost V 0 bases and J 4 bases; bases outside gene matches: 8. Germline V gene sequence: CDR1 MNHEY, CDR2 SVGAGI. The CDR3 has 17 residues. TCRdb redid the calling of the RT-PCR reads with MiXCR, one entry per CDR3 protein. This table holds fewer than 600,000 distinct CDR3 sequences, 6% to 9% found once. These data belong to a study of response to subunit inactivated influenza vaccine. Points from the study as a whole: The authors suggested that few new T cells are recruited per seasonal influenza vaccination.

The specimen was PBMCs from blood, collected roughly 24 months after vaccination. The source is a man aged 45 to 75 who received an inactivated influenza vaccine. The rearrangement links TRBV6-5 to TRBJ2-1, with 8 positions matching TRBD2. CDR3 nucleotide sequence: TGTGCCAGCAGTTACTCCCCTGGGCGGGGGGATTACAATGAGCAGTTCTTC. Encoded protein: CASSYSPGRGDYNEQFF.